This T cell receptor (beta chain) comes out of a study of shared clonotypes between healthy human individuals. Study-wide background: CD4 naive and CD4 memory each took three plates per donor, while CD8 naive took two and CD8 memory one.

Study results and caveats: The study generally estimated greater richness for naive than memory subsets.

Produced via immunoSEQ multiplex PCR; TCRdb's table is partial and in-frame only. In the table there are millions of clones, 85% to 95% of which are singletons. This CDR3 region has 14 residues. CDR1 and CDR2 from the germline V gene are SGDLS and YYNGEE. The J segment lost 6 bases and the V segment lost 5 bases, leaving 11 bases of the junction unmatched. Of note for this clone: What it binds is unknown.

The receptor comes from a young man in good health. Some clones in this sample may be carry-over from other donors' samples. This sequence joins TRBV9 and TRBJ2-7; 7 bases are shared with TRBD1. The sample was naive CD4+ T cells from PBMCs. The sample's subset: CD45RA+ positively selected. The CDR3 reads CASSLRTGHSEQYF. In DNA, the CDR3 is TGTGCCAGCAGTCTTCGGACAGGTCACTCCGAGCAGTACTTC.